Listed here is a single T cell receptor (beta chain). Its antigen is as yet unknown. This specimen belongs to a study of shared clonotypes between healthy human individuals. At the level of the study: A couple of women and a few men aged 18 to 49 served as donors. Points from the study as a whole: A generally larger estimated richness was seen in naive subsets than in memory subsets.

Splitting of each subset's genomic DNA was done evenly across several immunoSEQ plates. Replicate PCRs run on sorted subsets employed 200 ng DNA, approximately 30,000 T cell genomes. Produced via immunoSEQ multiplex PCR; TCRdb's table is partial and in-frame only. The sample records 2 million to 2.5 million clones, just under 95% being singletons. Looked up from germline, CDR1 is MDHEN and CDR2 is SYDVKM. V lost 2 bases, J lost 4 bases, and 6 bases lay in between. This CDR3 has 13 residues. The receptor was isolated from a man aged 18-30 years in good health. Some clones in this sample may be carry-over from other donors' samples. The chain recombines TRBV28 with TRBJ1-5; D not certain. Sequences were obtained from naive CD4+ T cells from PBMCs. The subset was: CD45RA+ positively selected. CDR3 protein: CASSLARNQPQHF. Here the CDR3 DNA reads TGTGCCAGCAGTTTAGCAAGAAATCAGCCCCAGCATTTT. Combining the CDR3 with reference TRBV28 and TRBJ1-5 gives the whole variable domain DVKVTQSSRYLVKRTGEKVFLECVQDMDHENMFWYRQDPGLGLRLIYFSYDVKMKEKGDIPEGYSVSREKKERFSLILESASTNQTSMYLCASSLARNQPQHFGDGTRLSIL.